These 14 T cell receptor beta chains came from one sample sequenced in a study of T cell clonotyping in hematopoietic cell transplantation. Time point reported: recipient sample about 28 days before transplant, after cytoreduction. The table came from immunoSEQ multiplex PCR; TCRdb's copy has only in-frame clones and leaves some out. The sample comprises approximately 42,000 clones, 85% of which are singletons, and about 2.8% rests with the top ten. The sample consisted of peripheral blood mononuclear cells, taken before stem cell transplant. Receptors were obtained from a man in his 60s with acute myeloid leukemia. Some clones in this sample may be carry-over from other donors' samples.

This chain joins TRBV30 and TRBJ1-2, with D tentatively TRBD1 (5 bases). The CDR3 sequence is 15 residues long. Germline V CDR1 and CDR2: GTSNPN, SVGIG (reference sequence). The V end was cut by 3 bases, the J end by 2 bases, with 16 bases between. CDR3 sequence reads: CAWRGVGAKNYGYTF. The CDR3 DNA reads as TGTGCCTGGAGAGGTGTTGGGGCGAAAAACTATGGCTACACCTTC.

The chain is built from TRBV19 and TRBJ1-2, with D maybe TRBD1 (6 bases). The germline CDR1 and CDR2 sequences are LNHDA and SQIVND (reference sequence). Trimming took off 4 bases at V and 8 bases at J, with 14 bases between the two ends. The CDR3 totals 13 residues. This CDR3 is CASSTQGFRGYTF. The CDR3 region has the DNA TGTGCCAGTAGTACCCAGGGGTTTCGGGGCTACACCTTC.

V usage is TRBV6-1 and J usage is TRBJ2-7; TRBD1 might be the D (6 bases). Trimming took off 1 base at V and 2 bases at J, with 12 bases between the two ends. The CDR3 loop spans 15 amino acids. Germline loops: CDR1 MNHNS, CDR2 SASEGT. CDR3 loop: CASSEGRGETYEQYF. For the CDR3, the DNA is TGTGCCAGCAGTGAAGGCAGGGGCGAAACCTACGAGCAGTACTTC.

This clone came up a few times. V is TRBV9 and J is TRBJ2-2; D call uncertain. This CDR3 is built from 15 residues. CDR1 SGDLS and CDR2 YYNGEE come from the germline V gene. V was cut by 0 bases and J by 1 base, with 7 bases left in between. The CDR3 sequence is CASSVAPENTGELFF. The CDR3 DNA reads as TGTGCCAGCAGCGTAGCTCCTGAGAACACCGGGGAGCTGTTTTTT.

V usage is TRBV19 and J usage is TRBJ1-1, with D possibly being TRBD1 (5 bases). V was cut by 2 bases and J by 6 bases, with 13 bases left in between. The germline V gene encodes CDR1 LNHDA and CDR2 SQIVND (reference sequence). The CDR3 is 14 residues long. CDR3 nucleotide sequence: TGTGCCAGTAGTATATCGATCGACAGATCTGAAGCTTTCTTT. Translation: CASSISIDRSEAFF.

This clone was detected only a few times. CDR3 residues: CASSLGGSLSGNTIYF. CDR3 in DNA: TGTGCCAGCAGCTTGGGGGGCTCTCTATCGGGAAACACCATATATTTT. V is TRBV7-3 and J is TRBJ1-3; D is possibly TRBD1 (6 bases). This CDR3 contains 16 residues. In germline, CDR1 is SGHTA, CDR2 FQGTGA. Trimming removed 3 bases from V and 4 bases from J, with 16 bases in between.

The gene calls are TRBV28 and TRBJ2-1; D gene ambiguous. The CDR3 spans 13 residues. Per germline, CDR1 MDHEN and CDR2 SYDVKM. Trimming removed 7 bases at V and 10 bases at J, with 17 bases between. The DNA of the CDR3 is TGTGCCAGCATAGTTCCAGTATCCAACGAGCAGTTCTTC. It yields the protein CASIVPVSNEQFF.

This chain links TRBV28 with TRBJ1-3; D may be TRBD1 (5 bases). Between the trimmed V and J ends, which lost 7 bases and 3 bases, there was a span of 7 bases. The CDR3 is made up of 12 amino acids. CDR1 and CDR2 from the germline V gene are MDHEN and SYDVKM. The CDR3 DNA reads TGTGCCAGCATTCAGGGTGGAAACACCATATATTTT. It specifies CASIQGGNTIYF.

The chain is built from TRBV15 and TRBJ1-3, with D uncertain. This CDR3 region has 11 residues. Trimming left V 2 bases short and J 8 bases short, with 4 bases between. The germline V gene encodes CDR1 LNHNV and CDR2 YYDKDF (reference sequence). Here the CDR3 DNA reads TGTGCCACCAGCAGACAAGACACCATATATTTT. It is translated as CATSRQDTIYF.

The genes are TRBV7-9 and TRBJ1-3; unclear D gene. Germline CDR1 SEHNR, CDR2 FQNEAQ (reference sequence). Trimming pared 7 bases from V and 4 bases from J, leaving 17 bases between. This CDR3 region has 15 residues. CDR3 nucleotide sequence: TGTGCCAGCACCCGCCAGGTGGGCGCGGGAAACACCATATATTTT. This translates into CASTRQVGAGNTIYF. The complete variable domain, with remaining parts taken from reference TRBV7-9 and TRBJ1-3, reads DTGVSQNPRHKITKRGQNVTFRCDPISEHNRLYWYRQTLGQGPEFLTYFQNEAQLEKSRLLSDRFSAERPKGSFSTLEIQRTEQGDSAMYLCASTRQVGAGNTIYFGEGSWLTVV.

This sequence joins TRBV28 and TRBJ1-2; a weak D match, TRBD1 (6 bases). V was pared by 2 bases and J by 8 bases, with 18 bases between. Germline V gives CDR1 MDHEN, CDR2 SYDVKM. The CDR3 is made up of 15 amino acids. CDR3 nucleotide sequence: TGTGCCAGCAGTTTAAGGGTCAGGAAACAGGGAGGCTACACCTTC. This translates into CASSLRVRKQGGYTF.

The chain has TRBV5-1 and TRBJ2-5, with TRBD1 as a possible D gene (5 bases). The germline gives CDR1 SGHRS, CDR2 YFSETQ. CDR3 length: 12 residues. Trimming stripped 2 bases from V and 4 bases from J, with 6 bases between. CDR3 residues: CASSFQGETQYF. The CDR3 nucleotides are TGCGCCAGCAGCTTCCAGGGAGAGACCCAGTACTTC.

The rearrangement joins TRBV5-6 to TRBJ2-6; tentatively, D is TRBD1 or TRBD2 (6 bases each). Germline lookup yields CDR1 SGHDT and CDR2 YYEEEE. The V end was cut by 7 bases, the J end by 2 bases, with 16 bases between. The length of the CDR3 is 16 residues. In nucleotides, the CDR3 is TGTGCCAGCCGTCCCATGGGGGGCGCTGGGGCCAACGTCCTGACTTTC. Encoded protein: CASRPMGGAGANVLTF.

The rearrangement uses TRBV5-6 and TRBJ1-2, with a weak D call TRBD1 (5 bases). This CDR3 spans 14 amino acids. The V end was cut by 0 bases, the J end by 4 bases, with 10 bases between. Germline V gene sequence: CDR1 SGHDT, CDR2 YYEEEE. The DNA for the CDR3 is TGTGCCAGCAGCTTGGTGGGGGAATTCTATGGCTACACCTTC. Its translation: CASSLVGEFYGYTF.